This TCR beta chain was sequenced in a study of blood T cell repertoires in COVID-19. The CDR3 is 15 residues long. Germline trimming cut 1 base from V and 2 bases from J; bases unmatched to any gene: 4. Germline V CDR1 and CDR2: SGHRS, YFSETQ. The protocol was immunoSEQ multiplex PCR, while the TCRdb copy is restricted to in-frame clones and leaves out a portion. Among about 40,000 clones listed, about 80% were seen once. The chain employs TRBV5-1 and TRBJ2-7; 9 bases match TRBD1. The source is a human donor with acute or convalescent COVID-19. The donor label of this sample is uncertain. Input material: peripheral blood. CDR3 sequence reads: CASSLTRQGAYEQYF. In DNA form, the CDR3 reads TGCGCCAGCAGCTTGACCAGACAGGGGGCCTACGAGCAGTACTTC.